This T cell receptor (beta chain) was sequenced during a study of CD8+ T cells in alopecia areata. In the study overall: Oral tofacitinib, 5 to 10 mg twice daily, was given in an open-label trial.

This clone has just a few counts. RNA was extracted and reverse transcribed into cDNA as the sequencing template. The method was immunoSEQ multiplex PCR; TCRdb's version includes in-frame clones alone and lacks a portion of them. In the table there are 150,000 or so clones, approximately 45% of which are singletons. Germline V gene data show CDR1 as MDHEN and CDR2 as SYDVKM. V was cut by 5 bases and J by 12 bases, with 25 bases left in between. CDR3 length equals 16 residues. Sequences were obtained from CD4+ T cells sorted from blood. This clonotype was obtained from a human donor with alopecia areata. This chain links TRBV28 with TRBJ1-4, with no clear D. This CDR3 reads CASSPPLGRGYGELFF. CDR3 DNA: TGTGCCAGCAGTCCCCCGTTAGGGCGAGGATACGGAGAACTGTTTTTT. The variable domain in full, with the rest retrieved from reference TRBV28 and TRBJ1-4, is DVKVTQSSRYLVKRTGEKVFLECVQDMDHENMFWYRQDPGLGLRLIYFSYDVKMKEKGDIPEGYSVSREKKERFSLILESASTNQTSMYLCASSPPLGRGYGELFFGSGTQLSVL.